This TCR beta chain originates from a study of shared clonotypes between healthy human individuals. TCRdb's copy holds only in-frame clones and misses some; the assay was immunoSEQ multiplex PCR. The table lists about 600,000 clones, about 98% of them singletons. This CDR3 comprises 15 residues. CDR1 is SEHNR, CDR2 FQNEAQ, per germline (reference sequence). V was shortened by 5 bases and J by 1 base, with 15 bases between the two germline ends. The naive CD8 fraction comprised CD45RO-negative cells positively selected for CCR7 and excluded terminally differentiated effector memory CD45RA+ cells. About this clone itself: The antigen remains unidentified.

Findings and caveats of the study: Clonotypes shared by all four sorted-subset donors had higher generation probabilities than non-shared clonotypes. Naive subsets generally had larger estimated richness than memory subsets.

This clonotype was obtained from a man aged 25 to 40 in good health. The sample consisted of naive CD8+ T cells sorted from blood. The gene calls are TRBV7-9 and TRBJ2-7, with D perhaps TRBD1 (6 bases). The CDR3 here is CASSPRQAGSYEQYF. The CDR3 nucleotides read TGTGCCAGCAGCCCCAGACAGGCCGGGTCCTACGAGCAGTACTTC.